The present TCR delta chain was sequenced within a study of gamma-delta chains in newborns, infants, children. Overall study context: Polyclonal expansion of innate γδ T cells after birth follows microbial exposure.

There are 17 residues in the CDR3. Germline V gene sequence: CDR1 GEAIGNYY, CDR2 EKD. A few counts support this clone. One junction end disagrees with the germline gene, perhaps due to a read error. TCRdb redid the clone calls on the reads with CATT. Among 4,200 or so delta-chain clones, 6.2% were seen once, and the ten largest hold approximately 15%. This TCR was sampled from a child who was a newborn, infant or young child, either healthy, febrile or measles-vaccinated (not recorded which). The rearrangement uses TRDV2 and TRDJ1; 13 bases match TRDD3. Sequencing input: blood. The CDR3 region is CACDILGDTRYTDKPIF. CDR3 bases: TGTGCCTGTGACATACTGGGGGATACGAGGTACACCGATAAACCCATCTTT.